The next 30 T cell receptor beta chains were all read from a single sample in a study of T cells in Graves' hyperthyroidism and ophthalmopathy (dated by TCRdb to the late 2010s). Libraries were prepared through multiplex PCR. The instrument given in TCRdb is Illumina HiSeq 2000. The TCR beta CDR3 regions were amplified from RNA transcripts. For the first round of RT-PCR on the TCR CDR3, the HTBI primer set was used together with the Qiagen OneStep RT-PCR kit. TCRdb trimmed the raw reads at Q25, called clones with MiXCR and kept productive beta chains. Records with the same CDR3 protein are collapsed into one entry carrying the most frequent genes and DNA. The sample table shows fewer than 500,000 distinct CDR3 sequences, and roughly 14% are seen once. Around 20% of the sample is taken by the ten largest. Sequencing was carried out using blood. The source is a man under 40 with Graves' hyperthyroidism that later progressed to Graves' ophthalmopathy.

This clonotype showed up many times. The chain uses TRBV20-1 and TRBJ1-1; weak D call: TRBD1 (5 bases). Germline V lookup: CDR1 DFQATT, CDR2 SNEGSKA (reference sequence). Trimming shortened V by 1 base and J by 0 bases, and 12 bases separated the two germline ends. The CDR3 length is 15 residues. The DNA of the CDR3 is TGCAGTGCTAGAGGTATTGGACACCTGAACACTGAAGCTTTCTTT. This encodes CSARGIGHLNTEAFF.

The table lists this clonotype with many counts. This chain uses TRBV24-1 with TRBJ1-3; D perhaps matches TRBD1 (6 bases). The germline V and J ends were trimmed by 4 bases and 5 bases, with 8 bases remaining between them. The V gene's germline CDR1 is KGHDR and CDR2 SFDVKD. CDR3 length: 13 amino acids. The CDR3 DNA is TGTGCCACCAGTGAGGGGGCAAGAAACACCATATATTTT. Encoded protein: CATSEGARNTIYF.

V and J are TRBV20-1 and TRBJ2-1; 12 bases are shared with TRBD2. V shed 1 base and J 6 bases; nucleotides not matched to a gene: 1. This CDR3 comprises 14 residues. Germline V CDR1 and CDR2: DFQATT, SNEGSKA (reference sequence). DNA for the CDR3: TGCAGTGCTAGAGCTAGCGGGGGGGCCAATGAGCAGTTCTTC. This codes for CSARASGGANEQFF.

This clonotype showed up many times. The chain carries TRBV20-1 and TRBJ2-7, with D uncertain. This CDR3 region has 10 residues. From germline, CDR1 is DFQATT and CDR2 SNEGSKA (reference sequence). V gave up 6 bases and J gave up 4 bases, with 7 bases separating them. The CDR3 loop reads CSADGYEQYF. For the CDR3, the DNA is TGCAGTGCCGATGGATACGAGCAGTACTTC.

The chain employs TRBV20-1 and TRBJ1-2; the match to TRBD1 covers 8 bases. CDR1 is DFQATT, CDR2 SNEGSKA, per germline (reference sequence). With 0 bases clipped from V and 4 bases from J, the junction kept 7 bases outside the gene matches. The CDR3 is 15 residues long. This chain's CDR3 is CSARDPGGPGYGYTF. The CDR3, as DNA: TGCAGTGCTAGAGATCCAGGGGGCCCCGGCTATGGCTACACCTTC.

The table lists this clonotype with a few counts. CDR3 in amino acids: CASSESPYGKNTGELFF. In nucleotides, the CDR3 is TGTGCCAGCAGCGAGTCCCCATATGGGAAAAACACCGGGGAGCTGTTTTTT. V usage is TRBV6-1 and J usage is TRBJ2-2, with no clear D. Trimming took 6 bases from V and 2 from J, leaving 19 bases between them. Germline CDR1 reads MNHNS; CDR2 reads SASEGT. This CDR3 contains 17 residues.

This clonotype turned up a few times. The genes are TRBV20-1 and TRBJ2-5; 9 bases fit TRBD1. Germline CDR1 DFQATT, CDR2 SNEGSKA (reference sequence). J gave up 1 base and V 1 base, and 7 bases lay outside the gene matches. The length of the CDR3 is 16 residues. CDR3 residues: CSARGAGQGVQETQYF. In nucleotides, the CDR3 is TGCAGTGCTAGAGGGGCGGGACAGGGCGTCCAAGAGACCCAGTACTTC.

CDR3 sequence reads: CASSRDLDPSYEQYF. Here the CDR3 DNA reads TGTGCCAGCAGCCGCGATTTGGACCCATCCTACGAGCAGTACTTC. The rearrangement links TRBV7-9 to TRBJ2-7; D is unclear. The CDR3 length is 15 residues. Germline CDR1 and CDR2: SEHNR and FQNEAQ (reference sequence). With 5 bases removed from V and 1 base from J, the gap between germline ends came to 15 bases.

This clonotype was recorded at least ten times. The chain is built from TRBV12-5 and TRBJ1-1, with TRBD1 identical over 7 bases. Germline CDR1 and CDR2: LGHNT and FRNRAP. The CDR3 is 15 amino acids. With 4 bases clipped from V and 1 base from J, the junction kept 6 bases outside the gene matches. CDR3: CASGSVQGWNTEAFF. The CDR3 nucleotides read TGTGCTAGTGGTTCCGTACAGGGGTGGAACACTGAAGCTTTCTTT. Combining the CDR3 with reference TRBV12-5 and TRBJ1-1 gives the whole variable domain DARVTQTPRHKVTEMGQEVTMRCQPILGHNTVFWYRQTMMQGLELLAYFRNRAPLDDSGMPKDRFSAEMPDATLATLKIQPSEPRDSAVYFCASGSVQGWNTEAFFGQGTRLTVV.

In its sample, this clonotype was seen many times. The chain combines TRBV12-3 or TRBV12-4 with TRBJ1-1, with 9 bases aligning to TRBD1. The V and J ends lost 2 bases and 6 bases, in that order; junction bases with no gene match: 7. CDR3 length equals 15 residues. This CDR3 is CASSLTGTGWPEAFF. In DNA form, the CDR3 reads TGTGCCAGCAGTTTAACAGGGACAGGGTGGCCTGAAGCTTTCTTT.

In its sample, this clonotype was seen many times. V usage is TRBV6-1 and J usage is TRBJ2-7, with unresolved D. This CDR3 region has 13 residues. Germline V lookup: CDR1 MNHNS, CDR2 SASEGT. V lost 5 bases, J lost 3 bases, and 11 bases lay in between. CDR3 nucleotides: TGTGCCAGCAGTCCCATGGCAGGCTACGAGCAGTACTTC. Its translation: CASSPMAGYEQYF.

This clonotype was observed a handful of times. The rearrangement links TRBV5-1 to TRBJ2-7; 10 positions match TRBD2. The CDR3 has 15 residues. V shed 4 bases, J shed 3 bases, and the junction held 7 bases outside the gene matches. Germline V lookup: CDR1 SGHRS, CDR2 YFSETQ. The CDR3 sequence is CASSANSGGYYEQYF. CDR3 coding DNA: TGCGCCAGCAGCGCTAATAGCGGGGGGTACTACGAGCAGTACTTC.

This clonotype has just a few counts. The chain combines TRBV5-1 with TRBJ2-1, with TRBD2 matching 13 bases. The CDR3 extends over 19 amino acids. Germline V gene lookup returns CDR1 SGHRS and CDR2 YFSETQ. The V and J ends lost 4 bases and 0 bases, in that order; junction bases with no gene match: 10. The CDR3 reads CASSPGLAGAPSSYNEQFF. CDR3 nucleotides: TGCGCCAGCAGCCCTGGACTAGCGGGGGCCCCGAGCTCCTACAATGAGCAGTTCTTC. The variable domain in full, completed from reference TRBV5-1 and TRBJ2-1, reads KAGVTQTPRYLIKTRGQQVTLSCSPISGHRSVSWYQQTPGQGLQFLFEYFSETQRNKGNFPGRFSGRQFSNSRSEMNVSTLELGDSALYLCASSPGLAGAPSSYNEQFFGPGTRLTVL.

This clonotype was seen at least ten times. This chain uses TRBV18 with TRBJ1-1; possible D gene TRBD1, 5 bases. CDR3 length: 15 amino acids. Trimming took off 3 bases at V and 1 base at J, with 12 bases between the two ends. Germline V gives CDR1 KGHSH, CDR2 LQKENI. The DNA for the CDR3 is TGTGCCAGCTCACCCGTCTCGGGGCCGAACACTGAAGCTTTCTTT. The encoded protein is CASSPVSGPNTEAFF.

This clonotype was detected a few times. The rearrangement joins TRBV7-9 to TRBJ1-1; 8 nucleotides align to TRBD1. V was clipped by 6 bases and J by 4 bases; unmatched bases: 7. CDR1 and CDR2 (germline): SEHNR, FQNEAQ (reference sequence). The CDR3 runs 14 residues. CDR3 sequence reads: CASSYTGGATEAFF. In DNA form, the CDR3 reads TGTGCCAGCAGTTACACAGGGGGGGCCACTGAAGCTTTCTTT.

This chain joins TRBV7-2 and TRBJ2-5, with 10 nucleotides matching TRBD2. The germline V gene has CDR1 SGHTA and CDR2 FQGNSA. The junction had 8 bases not matched to a gene; V was cut back by 7 bases and J by 3 bases. CDR3 length equals 15 residues. This CDR3 reads CASKRASGRKETQYF. The CDR3 DNA is TGTGCCAGCAAGCGGGCTAGCGGGAGAAAAGAGACCCAGTACTTC.

This clonotype was found many times. The chain links TRBV4-1 to TRBJ1-5; weak D call: TRBD1 (6 bases). Germline assignment: CDR1 MGHRA and CDR2 YSYEKL. The length of the CDR3 is 17 residues. V was cut by 0 bases and J by 1 base, with 13 bases left in between. The CDR3 coding sequence is TGCGCCAGCAGCCAAGAGAGCTGGGGGGCAAGCAATCAGCCCCAGCATTTT. It translates to CASSQESWGASNQPQHF.

In its sample, this clonotype was seen many times. The chain links TRBV18 to TRBJ1-1; TRBD1 is a possible D gene (6 bases). The CDR3 loop spans 15 amino acids. Germline CDR1 is KGHSH and CDR2 is LQKENI. The ends were cut back, 4 bases at V and 3 bases at J, with 15 bases in the middle. CDR3 DNA: TGTGCCAGCTCACTAGGACAGCTTTCGGACACTGAAGCTTTCTTT. Its translation: CASSLGQLSDTEAFF.

In this sample, this clonotype turned up many times. The chain is built from TRBV11-1 and TRBJ1-1, with D hard to call. V lost 7 bases and J 4 bases, leaving 19 bases between the germline ends. The CDR3 is 15 amino acids. Germline V gene sequence: CDR1 SGHAT, CDR2 FQDESV (reference sequence). The CDR3 bases are TGTGCCAGCAAAGTTCAGCCGGGCTCGGGCACTGAAGCTTTCTTT. Translated, it gives CASKVQPGSGTEAFF.

Comment on this clonotype: A read error may be the cause here, since a much bigger clone is one base away. CDR3 sequence: CASSSPLAEETQYF. CDR3 in DNA: TGTGCCAGCAGCTCCCCGCTCGCGGAAGAGACCCAGTACTTC. The chain has TRBV7-9 and TRBJ2-5; D call uncertain. V lost 4 bases and J lost 3, with 12 bases in between. This CDR3 is built from 14 residues. Germline CDR1 is SEHNR and CDR2 is FQNEAQ (reference sequence).

In the case of this clonotype: At one end the junction does not follow the germline gene, possibly because of a read error. The chain carries TRBV5-1 and TRBJ2-3, with D possibly being TRBD1 (6 bases). Per germline, CDR1 SGHRS and CDR2 YFSETQ. This CDR3 spans 15 amino acids. CDR3 in DNA: TGCGCCGGCAGCTTGGGGCAGGGGCGGACAGATACGCAGTATTTT. Protein: CAGSLGQGRTDTQYF.

This clonotype has a count of ten or more. V and J are TRBV28 and TRBJ2-7; D tentatively fits TRBD1 or TRBD2 (5 bases each). Deletions cut 1 base from V and 5 bases from J, with 18 bases between. The V gene's germline CDR1 is MDHEN and CDR2 SYDVKM. This CDR3 spans 16 amino acids. CDR3 coding DNA: TGTGCCAGCAGTTTATATTCGGGACCGGGGAACCACGAGCAGTACTTC. It translates to CASSLYSGPGNHEQYF.

This clonotype was seen only a few times. The chain recombines TRBV5-6 with TRBJ2-1, with TRBD2 identical over 10 bases. This CDR3 region has 15 residues. The V gene end was trimmed by 6 bases and the J gene end by 4 bases; junction bases not matched to a gene: 7. Germline assignment: CDR1 SGHDT and CDR2 YYEEEE. CDR3 bases: TGTGCCAGCACCTATCTTAGCGGGGGGTACAATGAGCAGTTCTTC. This encodes CASTYLSGGYNEQFF.

This clonotype was recorded at least ten times. The chain recombines TRBV11-1 with TRBJ1-2; TRBD1 might be the D (6 bases). The CDR3 has 14 residues. Germline V gives CDR1 SGHAT, CDR2 FQDESV (reference sequence). Trimming shortened V by 6 bases and J by 1 base, and 12 bases separated the two germline ends. CDR3 nucleotide sequence: TGTGCCAGCAGTTCGGGACATCGTAACTATGGCTACACCTTC. Residues: CASSSGHRNYGYTF.

This clonotype was seen many times. The chain uses TRBV5-1 and TRBJ1-5, with 9 bases fitting TRBD1. With V trimmed by 1 base and J by 4 bases, 6 bases remained unmatched. There are 16 residues in the CDR3. Germline V gene sequence: CDR1 SGHRS, CDR2 YFSETQ. As DNA, the CDR3 is TGCGCCAGCAGCTTGTCCCCGACAGGGGGTAATCAGCCCCAGCATTTT. Protein product: CASSLSPTGGNQPQHF.

This clonotype was seen a handful of times. The rearrangement uses TRBV7-2 and TRBJ2-1; TRBD2 agrees at 8 bases. The CDR3 consists of 14 residues. Germline lookup yields CDR1 SGHTA and CDR2 FQGNSA. The V and J ends lost 3 bases and 9 bases, in that order; junction bases with no gene match: 7. CDR3 nucleotides: TGTGCCAGCAGCTTCTCCGGGACTAGAAGTGAGCAGTTCTTC. This codes for CASSFSGTRSEQFF.

This clonotype was detected many times. This chain joins TRBV20-1 and TRBJ2-1; possibly TRBD1 or TRBD2 for D (5 bases each). V dropped 6 bases and J dropped 8 bases, with 14 bases sitting between them. The CDR3 length is 12 residues. From germline, CDR1 is DFQATT and CDR2 SNEGSKA (reference sequence). The CDR3 DNA sequence: TGCAGTGCCCTCAGGGTGGGGGATGAGCAGTTCTTC. This encodes CSALRVGDEQFF.

This clonotype was observed a handful of times. The chain combines TRBV7-3 with TRBJ2-3; tentative D call: TRBD2 (6 bases). In germline, CDR1 is SGHTA, CDR2 FQGTGA. The CDR3 runs to 11 residues. V lost 8 bases and J 4 bases, leaving 7 bases between the germline ends. Here the CDR3 reads CASGGPDTQYF. The DNA of the CDR3 is TGTGCCAGCGGAGGGCCAGATACGCAGTATTTT.

This clonotype was detected a few times. This rearrangement joins TRBV6-1 to TRBJ1-2, with a possible D match to TRBD1 (6 bases). Trimming removed 7 bases at V and 4 bases at J, with 16 bases between. This CDR3 is 14 amino acids long. Per germline, CDR1 MNHNS and CDR2 SASEGT. CDR3 residues: CASISKRGAYGYTF. Written as DNA, the CDR3 is TGTGCCAGCATCTCTAAACGGGGGGCCTATGGCTACACCTTC.

V gene TRBV5-6 combines with J gene TRBJ1-2; D is unclear. Looked up from germline, CDR1 is SGHDT and CDR2 is YYEEEE. The CDR3 is 14 amino acids. Trimming took off 4 bases at V and 0 bases at J, with 10 bases between the two ends. The CDR3 sequence is CASSPLKTNYGYTF. In DNA, the CDR3 is TGTGCCAGCAGCCCTCTTAAGACTAACTATGGCTACACCTTC.